The 11 T cell receptor beta chains in this list originate from one sample, sequenced in a study of T-cell reconstitution after alpha-beta-depleted transplantation in children listed by TCRdb under 2016. Reading the label with the study, this specimen's treatment or condition is: allogeneic hematopoietic cell transplantation with graft depleted of TCRalphabeta T cells and CD19 B cells. Library method: PCR. Sequencing instrument: Illumina HiSeq 2500. To normalize quantification of the TCRbeta repertoire, the TCR libraries were built with molecular barcoding that relied on unique molecular identifiers. TCRdb itself trimmed the public reads at Q25 with fastp, ran MiXCR and retained productive beta chains. Rows with one shared CDR3 protein collapse into an entry with the most common genes and DNA. The sample table shows just over 200,000 distinct CDR3 sequences, and roughly 8.1% are seen once. 35% of the sample belongs to the ten largest clones.

The sample in question was PBMCs, mostly from graft donor cells, obtained 360 days after TCRalphabeta/CD19-depleted stem cell transplant. The receptor set was obtained from a male patient under 10 years old who had a stem cell transplant for acute myeloid leukemia, so the T cells may come from the graft donor.

This chain links TRBV20-1 with TRBJ1-2; perhaps TRBD1 as D (6 bases). V was clipped by 0 bases and J by 4 bases, with 12 bases between them. CDR3 length: 14 amino acids. Looked up from germline, CDR1 is DFQATT and CDR2 is SNEGSKA (reference sequence). CDR3 nucleotide sequence: TGCAGTGCTAGAGATTTGGGACACGGCTATGGCTACACCTTC. This sequence encodes CSARDLGHGYGYTF.

In its sample, this clonotype was seen many times. V is TRBV28 and J is TRBJ1-2, with TRBD1 matching 8 bases. Germline loops: CDR1 MDHEN, CDR2 SYDVKM. Trimming took 4 bases from V and 0 from J; bases not matched to a gene: 7. The CDR3 spans 16 residues. The CDR3 sequence is CASSYGTGLANYGYTF. Written as DNA, the CDR3 is TGTGCCAGCAGTTACGGGACAGGATTAGCTAACTATGGCTACACCTTC.

The chain recombines TRBV29-1 with TRBJ2-1; 7 bases agree with TRBD1. The CDR3 is 12 residues long. J gave up 9 bases and V 7 bases, and 9 bases lay outside the gene matches. Germline CDR1 reads SQVTM; CDR2 reads ANQGSEA. The CDR3 DNA follows: TGCAGCGCCGTACAGGGGTCGGGTGAGCAGTTCTTC. Translation gives CSAVQGSGEQFF.

This clonotype came up a few times. V gene TRBV20-1 combines with J gene TRBJ1-2, with 7 positions matching TRBD1. The V and J ends lost 6 bases and 3 bases, in that order; junction bases with no gene match: 7. This CDR3 has 13 amino acids. In germline, CDR1 is DFQATT, CDR2 SNEGSKA (reference sequence). This CDR3 reads CSARDRYYYGYTF. DNA of the CDR3: TGCAGTGCCAGGGACAGATATTACTATGGCTACACCTTC.

This clonotype was counted many times. CDR3 residues: CASSLRGLWANEQFF. The CDR3 DNA sequence: TGCGCCAGCAGCTTGAGGGGGCTCTGGGCGAATGAGCAGTTCTTC. The V and J genes are TRBV5-1 and TRBJ2-1; 7 positions match TRBD1. Unmatched junction bases numbered 8, after V lost 1 base and J lost 7 bases. Germline V gene lookup returns CDR1 SGHRS and CDR2 YFSETQ. The length of the CDR3 is 15 residues.

The table lists this clonotype with a few counts. The chain has TRBV14 and TRBJ1-2, with 8 nucleotides matching TRBD1. The V gene's germline CDR1 is SGHDN and CDR2 FVKESK. V shed 4 bases, J shed 8 bases, and the junction held 3 bases outside the gene matches. The CDR3 is made up of 12 amino acids. The CDR3 DNA sequence: TGTGCCAGCAGCCGAACAGGGGGAGGCTACACCTTC. This codes for CASSRTGGGYTF. The complete variable domain, with remaining parts taken from reference TRBV14 and TRBJ1-2, reads EAGVTQFPSHSVIEKGQTVTLRCDPISGHDNLYWYRRVMGKEIKFLLHFVKESKQDESGMPNNRFLAERTGGTYSTLKVQPAELEDSGVYFCASSRTGGGYTFGSGTRLTVV.

This clonotype was observed at least ten times. The gene calls are TRBV7-6 and TRBJ2-5, with 10 bases identical to TRBD2. After removal of 2 bases from V and 6 bases from J, the junction contained 6 bases not matched to a gene. In germline, CDR1 is SGHVS, CDR2 FNYEAQ. This CDR3 has 15 amino acids. The DNA for the CDR3 is TGTGCCAGCAGCTTACTCCCAGCGGGGGGGCAGACCCAGTACTTC. Translating it yields CASSLLPAGGQTQYF.

In this sample, this clonotype turned up many times. The chain recombines TRBV12-3 or TRBV12-4 with TRBJ2-7, with D tentatively TRBD1 (6 bases). V was trimmed by 7 bases and J by 0 bases, leaving 16 bases between them. The CDR3 consists of 15 residues. CDR3 bases: TGTGCCAGCACCCTGACAGGTTCCTACTCCTACGAGCAGTACTTC. Translated, it gives CASTLTGSYSYEQYF.

The rearrangement joins TRBV7-8 to TRBJ2-1; D is unclear. The germline CDR1 and CDR2 sequences are SGHVS and FQNEAQ. Trimming took off 3 bases at V and 12 bases at J, with 12 bases between the two ends. The CDR3 sequence is 12 residues long. Here the CDR3 reads CASSFGLGLQFF. As DNA, the CDR3 is TGTGCCAGCAGCTTTGGTCTGGGGTTGCAGTTCTTC.

This clonotype was recorded many times. V gene TRBV2 combines with J gene TRBJ2-2; no definite D call. V was cut by 3 bases and J by 5 bases, with 7 bases left in between. CDR1 SNHLY and CDR2 FYNNEI come from the germline V gene. The CDR3 is 13 amino acids. CDR3 sequence: CASSDWVTGELFF. DNA for the CDR3: TGTGCCAGCAGTGATTGGGTAACCGGGGAGCTGTTTTTT. The variable domain in full, with the rest retrieved from reference TRBV2 and TRBJ2-2, is EPEVTQTPSHQVTQMGQEVILRCVPISNHLYFYWYRQILGQKVEFLVSFYNNEISEKSEIFDDQFSVERPDGSNFTLKIRSTKLEDSAMYFCASSDWVTGELFFGEGSRLTVL.

This clonotype showed up many times. V and J are TRBV3-1 and TRBJ2-7; TRBD2 matches at 15 bases. The CDR3 consists of 16 residues. Germline CDR1 is LGHDT and CDR2 is YNNKEL (reference sequence). The V and J ends lost 3 bases and 2 bases, in that order; junction bases with no gene match: 2. In DNA form, the CDR3 reads TGTGCCAGCAGCCAGGGGACTAGCGGGAGGACCTACGAGCAGTACTTC. Residues: CASSQGTSGRTYEQYF.